A selection of T cell receptor beta chains follows, all from one sample in a study of shared clonotypes between healthy human individuals. Measured with immunoSEQ multiplex PCR; TCRdb has only the in-frame clones, and not every one. The sample lists about 2 million clones, over 85% occurring once. The source material was naive CD4+ T cells sorted from blood. These receptors all come from a young man in good health. The CDR3 runs from the conserved cysteine through the conserved F or W. Fields, in order: J gene, D gene, V gene, clone size, CDR3 length, CDR3 protein, CDR3 DNA. The D gene is left open where the match is weak. Size tells how often a clone was seen (once, few, many) or the class of an expanded clone, and some rows leave it out.

j_gene: TRBJ1-1; d_gene: NA; v_gene: TRBV20-1; abundance: NA; len: 11; CDR3aa: CSARDQRGAFF; CDR3nt: TGCAGTGCTAGAGATCAGAGGGGGGCTTTCTTT
j_gene: TRBJ2-2; d_gene: TRBD2; v_gene: TRBV11-2; abundance: once; len: 16; CDR3aa: CASSPSSGRITGELFF; CDR3nt: TGTGCCAGCAGCCCATCTAGCGGGAGAATCACCGGGGAGCTGTTTTTT
j_gene: TRBJ2-7; d_gene: TRBD1; v_gene: TRBV7-9; abundance: once; len: 15; CDR3aa: CASSKQTGGSYEQYF; CDR3nt: TGTGCCAGCAGCAAACAGACAGGGGGCTCCTACGAGCAGTACTTC
j_gene: TRBJ1-1; d_gene: NA; v_gene: TRBV10-3; abundance: NA; len: 15; CDR3aa: CAISEKETTNTEAFF; CDR3nt: TGTGCCATCAGCGAAAAAGAGACCACGAACACTGAAGCTTTCTTT
j_gene: TRBJ2-1; d_gene: NA; v_gene: TRBV27; abundance: NA; len: 12; CDR3aa: CASRDPWDEQFF; CDR3nt: TGTGCCAGCAGAGACCCTTGGGATGAGCAGTTCTTC
j_gene: TRBJ1-3; d_gene: NA; v_gene: TRBV13; abundance: NA; len: 14; CDR3aa: CASSLGSTRDTIYF; CDR3nt: TGTGCCAGCAGCTTAGGTTCGACAAGGGACACCATATATTTT
j_gene: TRBJ1-2; d_gene: TRBD1; v_gene: TRBV28; abundance: once; len: 15; CDR3aa: CASNYRDRANYGYTF; CDR3nt: TGTGCCAGCAATTACCGGGACAGGGCTAACTATGGCTACACCTTC
j_gene: TRBJ2-7; d_gene: TRBD1; v_gene: TRBV2; abundance: NA; len: 14; CDR3aa: CASSDRGQSYEQYF; CDR3nt: TGTGCCAGCAGTGACAGGGGACAGAGCTACGAGCAGTACTTC
j_gene: TRBJ2-7; d_gene: NA; v_gene: TRBV30; abundance: NA; len: 13; CDR3aa: CAYTEDRTYEQYF; CDR3nt: TGTGCCTACACAGAGGACAGAACCTACGAGCAGTACTTC
j_gene: TRBJ2-2; d_gene: TRBD2; v_gene: TRBV5-1; abundance: NA; len: 18; CDR3aa: CASSLALAGGPDTGELFF; CDR3nt: TGCGCCAGCAGCTTGGCACTAGCGGGAGGGCCGGACACCGGGGAGCTGTTTTTT
j_gene: TRBJ2-5; d_gene: NA; v_gene: TRBV29-1; abundance: NA; len: 11; CDR3aa: CSVLEQETQYF; CDR3nt: TGCAGCGTTCTAGAACAAGAGACCCAGTACTTC
j_gene: TRBJ2-1; d_gene: NA; v_gene: TRBV10-1; abundance: NA; len: 16; CDR3aa: CASSEAAGPPYNEQFF; CDR3nt: TGCGCCAGCAGTGAGGCCGCAGGGCCTCCTTACAATGAGCAGTTCTTC
j_gene: TRBJ2-3; d_gene: TRBD2; v_gene: TRBV5-1; abundance: NA; len: 16; CDR3aa: CASSQGTSGSTDTQYF; CDR3nt: TGCGCCAGCAGCCAGGGGACTAGCGGGAGCACAGATACGCAGTATTTT
j_gene: TRBJ2-7; d_gene: TRBD1; v_gene: TRBV5-5; abundance: few; len: 14; CDR3aa: CASSSATGPYEQYF; CDR3nt: TGTGCCAGCAGCTCAGCGACAGGGCCCTACGAGCAGTACTTC
j_gene: TRBJ2-5; d_gene: NA; v_gene: TRBV6-5; abundance: NA; len: 13; CDR3aa: CASRRTEQETQYF; CDR3nt: TGTGCCAGCAGGCGGACCGAACAAGAGACCCAGTACTTC
j_gene: TRBJ2-5; d_gene: NA; v_gene: TRBV6-6; abundance: NA; len: 14; CDR3aa: CASRGDRVWETQYF; CDR3nt: TGTGCCAGCAGAGGGGATCGGGTATGGGAGACCCAGTACTTC
j_gene: TRBJ2-5; d_gene: TRBD2; v_gene: TRBV11-2; abundance: NA; len: 16; CDR3aa: CASSLDASGRPGTQYF; CDR3nt: TGTGCCAGCAGCTTAGATGCTAGCGGGAGGCCTGGGACCCAGTACTTC
j_gene: TRBJ1-5; d_gene: TRBD1; v_gene: TRBV10-3; abundance: NA; len: 13; CDR3aa: CASQGGGNQPQHF; CDR3nt: TGTGCCAGCCAGGGGGGAGGCAATCAGCCCCAGCATTTT
j_gene: TRBJ2-1; d_gene: TRBD2; v_gene: TRBV7-2; abundance: NA; len: 15; CDR3aa: CASSRTSGKYNEQFF; CDR3nt: TGTGCCAGCAGCCGGACTAGCGGGAAATACAATGAGCAGTTCTTC
j_gene: TRBJ2-5; d_gene: TRBD1; v_gene: TRBV27; abundance: NA; len: 15; CDR3aa: CASSVTGFGQETQYF; CDR3nt: TGTGCCAGCAGTGTGACAGGGTTCGGCCAAGAGACCCAGTACTTC